Listed here are 32 T cell receptor beta chains from one sample, sequenced in a study of blood T cell repertoires in COVID-19. Repertoires were generated with immunoSEQ multiplex PCR, while TCRdb's copy carries only in-frame clones and drops some. The table has about 200,000 clones, 60% to 85% seen once. The sequencing sample was made of peripheral blood. The receptors were sampled from a woman in her 70s with acute or convalescent COVID-19.

The V gene is TRBV14, the J gene TRBJ2-1; 8 bases are shared with TRBD2. The CDR3 runs 16 residues. With 1 base clipped from V and 5 bases from J, the junction kept 7 bases outside the gene matches. Germline-derived CDR1 and CDR2 are SGHDN and FVKESK. The chain's CDR3 is CASSQGSGLGDNEQFF. DNA for the CDR3: TGTGCCAGCAGCCAAGGGTCGGGACTAGGGGACAATGAGCAGTTCTTC.

The V gene is TRBV19, the J gene TRBJ2-1; 8 bases are a match to TRBD2. V lost 3 bases, J lost 2 bases, and 6 bases stayed unmatched. CDR1 LNHDA and CDR2 SQIVND come from the germline V gene (reference sequence). This CDR3 spans 16 amino acids. CDR3 loop: CASSILTGLAYNEQFF. The CDR3, as DNA: TGTGCCAGTAGTATCCTCACGGGACTAGCCTACAATGAGCAGTTCTTC. Full variable domain (rest looked up from reference TRBV19 and TRBJ2-1): DGGITQSPKYLFRKEGQNVTLSCEQNLNHDAMYWYRQDPGQGLRLIYYSQIVNDFQKGDIAEGYSVSREKKESFPLTVTSAQKNPTAFYLCASSILTGLAYNEQFFGPGTRLTVL.

This clone was seen more than once but under ten times. The chain links TRBV24-1 to TRBJ2-5; maybe TRBD2 (5 bases). Germline lookup yields CDR1 KGHDR and CDR2 SFDVKD. Trimming took off 6 bases at V and 4 bases at J, with 14 bases between the two ends. This CDR3 is built from 14 residues. The CDR3 DNA sequence: TGTGCCACCAGTACCAGCGGAGAGGGAGAGACCCAGTACTTC. Its protein product is CATSTSGEGETQYF.

This clone was detected a few times. The genes are TRBV3-1 (or the pseudogene TRBV3-2) and TRBJ1-2; D is uncertain. CDR1 is LGHDT, CDR2 YNNKEL, per germline (reference sequence). Trimming cost V 4 bases and J 3 bases, with 15 bases left between them. CDR3 length: 15 amino acids. CDR3 sequence reads: CASSPSPVRDYGYTF. CDR3 in DNA: TGTGCCAGCAGCCCCTCGCCCGTTAGAGACTATGGCTACACCTTC.

This chain connects TRBV19 to TRBJ1-2; 7 bases match TRBD1. V lost 5 bases, J lost 8 bases, and 8 bases stayed unmatched. The germline gives CDR1 LNHDA, CDR2 SQIVND (reference sequence). The CDR3 loop spans 13 amino acids. The CDR3 DNA reads TGTGCCAGTAGTTTGCGGACAGGAGTAGGCTACACCTTC. The encoded protein is CASSLRTGVGYTF.

The CDR3 DNA reads as TGTGCCAGTAGTATCCGGGACAGGTACCAAGAGACCCAGTACTTC. Translating gives CASSIRDRYQETQYF. This chain joins TRBV19 and TRBJ2-5, with TRBD1 matching over 8 bases. This CDR3 is built from 15 residues. Trimming at V came to 3 bases and at J to 0 bases, leaving 3 bases not matched to a gene. Germline V lookup: CDR1 LNHDA, CDR2 SQIVND (reference sequence). Filled out from reference TRBV19 and TRBJ2-5, the complete variable domain reads DGGITQSPKYLFRKEGQNVTLSCEQNLNHDAMYWYRQDPGQGLRLIYYSQIVNDFQKGDIAEGYSVSREKKESFPLTVTSAQKNPTAFYLCASSIRDRYQETQYFGPGTRLLVL.

V usage is TRBV29-1 and J usage is TRBJ1-5, with 10 bases matching TRBD1. CDR1 and CDR2 (germline): SQVTM, ANQGSEA. The length of the CDR3 is 14 residues. The V gene end was trimmed by 6 bases and the J gene end by 5 bases; junction bases not matched to a gene: 7. In DNA form, the CDR3 reads TGCAGCGTCGCCGGGACAGGGGAATATCAGCCCCAGCATTTT. It translates to CSVAGTGEYQPQHF.

In this sample, this clone turned up once. The J gene is TRBJ1-5, the V gene TRBV6-5; TRBD1 is a possible D gene (5 bases). Trimming removed 6 bases at V and 1 base at J, with 7 bases between. This CDR3 comprises 13 residues. Germline CDR1 reads MNHEY; CDR2 reads SVGAGI. This CDR3 reads CASRRQSNQPQHF. CDR3 DNA sequence: TGTGCCAGCAGACGACAGAGCAATCAGCCCCAGCATTTT.

The genes are TRBV20-1 and TRBJ2-1, with 8 bases identical to TRBD1. The CDR3 has 11 residues. CDR1 and CDR2 (germline): DFQATT, SNEGSKA (reference sequence). Trimming at V came to 6 bases and at J to 12 bases, leaving 7 bases not matched to a gene. CDR3 DNA sequence: TGCAGTGCCCGTATTGGGACAGGGCAGTTCTTC. This translates into CSARIGTGQFF.

This CDR3 is CASREQEGGANVLTF. The CDR3 DNA sequence: TGTGCCAGCAGGGAACAGGAGGGAGGGGCCAACGTCCTGACTTTC. The chain joins TRBV2 to TRBJ2-6; D is possibly TRBD2 (6 bases). CDR3 length: 15 amino acids. Trimming left V 6 bases short and J 4 bases short, with 13 bases between. CDR1 and CDR2 (germline): SNHLY, FYNNEI. The full variable domain, with the rest looked up from reference TRBV2 and TRBJ2-6, is EPEVTQTPSHQVTQMGQEVILRCVPISNHLYFYWYRQILGQKVEFLVSFYNNEISEKSEIFDDQFSVERPDGSNFTLKIRSTKLEDSAMYFCASREQEGGANVLTFGAGSRLTVL.

V and J are TRBV28 and TRBJ1-4; D might be TRBD1 (6 bases). V was clipped by 6 bases and J by 4 bases, with 18 bases between them. Germline V gives CDR1 MDHEN, CDR2 SYDVKM. CDR3 length: 16 amino acids. CDR3 DNA sequence: TGTGCCAGCAGGACATCCCGGACAGTCTTTAATGAAAAACTGTTTTTT. Protein sequence: CASRTSRTVFNEKLFF. Variable domain in full (rest from reference TRBV28 and TRBJ1-4): DVKVTQSSRYLVKRTGEKVFLECVQDMDHENMFWYRQDPGLGLRLIYFSYDVKMKEKGDIPEGYSVSREKKERFSLILESASTNQTSMYLCASRTSRTVFNEKLFFGSGTQLSVL.

This chain links TRBV15 with TRBJ2-2, with 10 bases identical to TRBD2. This CDR3 has 16 amino acids. The V gene end was trimmed by 1 base and the J gene end by 5 bases; junction bases not matched to a gene: 4. Looked up from germline, CDR1 is LNHNV and CDR2 is YYDKDF (reference sequence). CDR3 protein: CATSRGVAGGTGELFF. The CDR3, as DNA: TGTGCCACCAGCAGAGGAGTAGCGGGAGGTACCGGGGAGCTGTTTTTT.

This chain links TRBV19 with TRBJ1-2; unclear D gene. V was shortened by 4 bases and J by 2 bases, with 8 bases between the two germline ends. Germline values: CDR1 LNHDA, CDR2 SQIVND (reference sequence). The CDR3 runs 13 residues. In DNA form, the CDR3 reads TGTGCCAGTAGTACCGGCGGGAACTATGGCTACACCTTC. Its protein product is CASSTGGNYGYTF.

The rearrangement links TRBV15 to TRBJ1-4; weak D call: TRBD1 (6 bases). The CDR3 has 19 residues. The V gene lost 3 bases and the J gene lost 3 bases, with 23 bases spanning the gap. From germline, CDR1 is LNHNV and CDR2 YYDKDF (reference sequence). CDR3 protein: CATSSPGGGLLPPNEKLFF. The CDR3 nucleotides read TGTGCCACCAGCAGCCCCGGCGGGGGGCTCCTTCCTCCTAATGAAAAACTGTTTTTT.

The J gene is TRBJ2-1, the V gene TRBV6-6; 9 bases align to TRBD1. J was trimmed by 9 bases and V by 6 bases; bases with no gene match: 12. The CDR3 extends over 15 amino acids. CDR1 is MNHNY and CDR2 is SVGAGI in the germline V gene (reference sequence). CDR3 coding DNA: TGTGCCAGCAGCCCCGGACAGGGGAAGGGAATTGAGCAGTTCTTC. It codes for CASSPGQGKGIEQFF.

The gene calls are TRBV7-9 and TRBJ2-5, with 7 bases matching TRBD1. Germline assignment: CDR1 SEHNR and CDR2 FQNEAQ (reference sequence). J was trimmed by 3 bases and V by 5 bases; bases with no gene match: 9. The CDR3 covers 15 residues. This CDR3 reads CASSPPFGQEETQYF. The CDR3 DNA is TGTGCCAGCAGCCCCCCTTTTGGACAGGAAGAGACCCAGTACTTC.

A few counts support this clone. The chain joins TRBV7-3 to TRBJ1-1; D remains unclear. The CDR3 extends over 15 amino acids. The germline CDR1 and CDR2 sequences are SGHTA and FQGTGA. V shed 0 bases and J shed 6 bases, with 14 bases lying between them. The CDR3 nucleotides are TGTGCCAGCAGCTTAACTGCGGGGATCGTAGCTGAAGCTTTCTTT. Its translation: CASSLTAGIVAEAFF. Supplemented by reference TRBV7-3 and TRBJ1-1, the full variable domain reads GAGVSQTPSNKVTEKGKYVELRCDPISGHTALYWYRQSLGQGPEFLIYFQGTGAADDSGLPNDRFFAVRPEGSVSTLKIQRTERGDSAVYLCASSLTAGIVAEAFFGQGTRLTVV.

V gene TRBV28 combines with J gene TRBJ2-7; TRBD2 matches at 9 bases. V lost 0 bases, J lost 5 bases, and 2 bases stayed unmatched. The CDR3 has 14 residues. Germline V gene lookup returns CDR1 MDHEN and CDR2 SYDVKM. DNA for the CDR3: TGTGCCAGCAGTTTATGGGGACTAGCTGACGAGCAGTACTTC. Amino acids: CASSLWGLADEQYF.

The chain is built from TRBV5-4 and TRBJ2-5; D may be TRBD2 (5 bases). V lost 4 bases to trimming and J lost 5 bases, with 12 bases between them. The CDR3 length is 13 residues. Germline CDR1 and CDR2: SGHNT and YYREEE (reference sequence). The CDR3 reads CASSQRTGETQYF. CDR3 sequence (DNA): TGTGCCAGCAGCCAAAGGACTGGGGAGACCCAGTACTTC.

The chain recombines TRBV10-3 with TRBJ1-1; TRBD1 matches 7 bases. The V gene end was trimmed by 6 bases and the J gene end by 0 bases; junction bases not matched to a gene: 7. CDR1 is ENHRY, CDR2 SYGVKD, per germline. The CDR3 has 15 amino acids. CDR3 in DNA: TGTGCCATCAGCGCGACGACAGGGATGAACACTGAAGCTTTCTTT. It is translated as CAISATTGMNTEAFF.

This chain connects TRBV19 to TRBJ1-1; TRBD1 matches 9 bases. Germline lookup yields CDR1 LNHDA and CDR2 SQIVND (reference sequence). V was clipped by 0 bases and J by 4 bases; unmatched bases: 6. The CDR3 sequence is 16 residues long. The CDR3 region is CASSIDPQGAITEAFF. CDR3 nucleotide sequence: TGTGCCAGTAGTATAGACCCACAGGGGGCGATCACTGAAGCTTTCTTT.

As concerns this clone: One end of the junction fails to match germline, which may point to a read error. This chain uses TRBV19 with TRBJ1-1; 7 positions agree with TRBD1. The CDR3 loop spans 16 amino acids. Looked up from germline, CDR1 is LNHDA and CDR2 is SQIVND (reference sequence). CDR3 region: CASTSGVVGQNAEAFF. CDR3 sequence (DNA): TGTGCCAGTACTTCCGGGGTAGTGGGACAGAACGCTGAAGCTTTCTTT.

The CDR3 coding sequence is TGTGCCAGCAGCTTAGAACTAGTTCTGTTCTTC. Its translation: CASSLELVLFF. The V gene is TRBV13, the J gene TRBJ2-1; D may be TRBD2 (5 bases). The CDR3 spans 11 residues. From germline, CDR1 is PRHDT and CDR2 FYEKMQ (reference sequence). Trimming cost V 1 base and J 15 bases, with 10 bases left between them. Full variable domain (missing parts from reference TRBV13 and TRBJ2-1): AAGVIQSPRHLIKEKRETATLKCYPIPRHDTVYWYQQGPGQDPQFLISFYEKMQSDKGSIPDRFSAQQFSDYHSELNMSSLELGDSALYFCASSLELVLFFGPGTRLTVL.

The V and J genes are TRBV29-1 and TRBJ2-7; possible D gene TRBD1, 6 bases. The germline V gene has CDR1 SQVTM and CDR2 ANQGSEA. The V end was cut by 1 base, the J end by 2 bases, with 12 bases between. The CDR3 loop spans 14 amino acids. CDR3 residues: CSVEGVAGAYEQYF. The CDR3 DNA reads TGCAGCGTTGAAGGAGTGGCAGGGGCCTACGAGCAGTACTTC.

This clone has a handful of counts. The gene calls are TRBV6-1 and TRBJ1-6, with 8 nucleotides matching TRBD1. Trimming removed 3 bases from V and 10 bases from J; junction bases left unmatched: 5. Germline V CDR1 and CDR2: MNHNS, SASEGT. The CDR3 covers 14 residues. The CDR3 DNA reads TGTGCCAGCAGTGAGGGCAGGGGGCACTCACCCCTCCACTTT. Translation: CASSEGRGHSPLHF.

This chain links TRBV5-6 with TRBJ2-2, with 9 bases fitting TRBD1. Germline assignment: CDR1 SGHDT and CDR2 YYEEEE. The CDR3 spans 16 residues. V trimming: 5 bases; J trimming: 2 bases; junction bases outside the gene matches: 7. CDR3 in amino acids: CASRMGTGSNTGELFF. The CDR3 DNA is TGTGCCAGCAGAATGGGGACAGGGAGTAACACCGGGGAGCTGTTTTTT.

The chain has TRBV24-1 and TRBJ2-5, with 10 bases matching TRBD1. This CDR3 is built from 15 residues. The ends lost 4 bases at V and 5 bases at J; junction bases unmatched: 6. The germline V gene has CDR1 KGHDR and CDR2 SFDVKD. Here the CDR3 DNA reads TGTGCCACCAGTGAGCCGACAGGGGGCCTCGAGACCCAGTACTTC. It translates to CATSEPTGGLETQYF.

This chain links TRBV5-4 with TRBJ2-3; possibly TRBD2 for D (6 bases). V dropped 4 bases and J dropped 2 bases, with 11 bases sitting between them. CDR3 length: 14 amino acids. Germline V gene sequence: CDR1 SGHNT, CDR2 YYREEE (reference sequence). The CDR3 loop reads CASSPGTHTDTQYF. CDR3 coding DNA: TGTGCCAGCAGCCCGGGGACTCACACAGATACGCAGTATTTT.

Here the CDR3 reads CASSTGLAGPRGTDTQYF. In nucleotides, the CDR3 is TGTGCCAGTAGTACCGGACTAGCGGGCCCGCGGGGCACAGATACGCAGTATTTT. The chain couples TRBV19 to TRBJ2-3, with 11 bases fitting TRBD2. Germline trimming cut 4 bases from V and 1 base from J; bases unmatched to any gene: 10. The CDR3 is 18 amino acids. CDR1 and CDR2 from the germline V gene are LNHDA and SQIVND (reference sequence). Full variable domain (rest looked up from reference TRBV19 and TRBJ2-3): DGGITQSPKYLFRKEGQNVTLSCEQNLNHDAMYWYRQDPGQGLRLIYYSQIVNDFQKGDIAEGYSVSREKKESFPLTVTSAQKNPTAFYLCASSTGLAGPRGTDTQYFGPGTRLTVL.

The chain joins TRBV11-2 to TRBJ2-5; 11 bases are a match to TRBD2. There are 16 residues in the CDR3. CDR1 and CDR2 from the germline V gene are SGHAT and FQNNGV. The V and J ends lost 4 bases and 1 base, in that order; junction bases with no gene match: 5. As DNA, the CDR3 is TGTGCCAGCAGCTACGGGACTAGCGGAGCCCAAGAGACCCAGTACTTC. As protein: CASSYGTSGAQETQYF.

This clone was seen once. The chain couples TRBV28 to TRBJ1-1, with a tentative D call TRBD1 (5 bases). V lost 8 bases and J 8 bases, leaving 15 bases between the germline ends. CDR1 and CDR2 from the germline V gene are MDHEN and SYDVKM. The CDR3 has 12 residues. DNA for the CDR3: TGTGCCAGCCTTTACCGGGGACTCGAAGCTTTCTTT. Protein sequence: CASLYRGLEAFF. The full variable domain, rest sourced from reference TRBV28 and TRBJ1-1, is DVKVTQSSRYLVKRTGEKVFLECVQDMDHENMFWYRQDPGLGLRLIYFSYDVKMKEKGDIPEGYSVSREKKERFSLILESASTNQTSMYLCASLYRGLEAFFGQGTRLTVV.

V is TRBV6-1 and J is TRBJ2-2; D possibly corresponds to TRBD2 (5 bases). Germline V lookup: CDR1 MNHNS, CDR2 SASEGT. This CDR3 has 13 residues. V dropped 1 base and J dropped 7 bases, with 7 bases sitting between them. For the CDR3, the DNA is TGTGCCAGCAGTGAAGACGGGATCGGGGAGCTGTTTTTT. It yields the protein CASSEDGIGELFF.